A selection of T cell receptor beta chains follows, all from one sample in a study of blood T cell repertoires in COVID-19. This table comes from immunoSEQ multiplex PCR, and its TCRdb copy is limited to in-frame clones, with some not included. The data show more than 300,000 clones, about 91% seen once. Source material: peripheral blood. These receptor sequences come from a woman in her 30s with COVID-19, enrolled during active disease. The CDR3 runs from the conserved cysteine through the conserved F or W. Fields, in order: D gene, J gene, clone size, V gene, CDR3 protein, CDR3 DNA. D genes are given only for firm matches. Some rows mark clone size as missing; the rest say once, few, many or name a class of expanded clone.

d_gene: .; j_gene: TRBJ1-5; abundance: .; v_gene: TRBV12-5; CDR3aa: CASGLDRLPAAPQHF; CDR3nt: TGTGCTAGTGGTTTGGACAGGTTACCCGCAGCGCCCCAGCATTTT
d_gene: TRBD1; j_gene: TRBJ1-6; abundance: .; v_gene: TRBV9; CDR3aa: CASSVGQGWEGSPLHF; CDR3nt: TGTGCCAGCAGCGTGGGACAGGGTTGGGAAGGATCACCCCTCCACTTT
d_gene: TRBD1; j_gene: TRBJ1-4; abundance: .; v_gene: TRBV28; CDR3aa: CASRDGTGGEKLFF; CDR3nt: TGTGCCAGCAGGGACGGGACAGGGGGAGAAAAACTGTTTTTT
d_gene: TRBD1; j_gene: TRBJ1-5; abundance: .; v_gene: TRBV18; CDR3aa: CASSGQGGQPQHF; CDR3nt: TGTGCCAGCTCTGGACAGGGTGGTCAGCCCCAGCATTTT
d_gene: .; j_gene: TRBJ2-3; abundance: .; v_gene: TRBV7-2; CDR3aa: CASSARQGRGFTDTQYF; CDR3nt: TGTGCCAGCAGCGCTAGGCAGGGGCGGGGGTTCACAGATACGCAGTATTTT
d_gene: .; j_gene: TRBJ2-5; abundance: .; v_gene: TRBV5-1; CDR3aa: CASSLVSGQETQYF; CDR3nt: TGCGCCAGCAGCTTGGTTAGCGGACAAGAGACCCAGTACTTC
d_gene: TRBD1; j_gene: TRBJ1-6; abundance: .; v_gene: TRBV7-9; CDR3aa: CASSRTSGTAYNSPLHF; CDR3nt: TGTGCCAGCAGCCGAACCTCCGGGACAGCATATAATTCACCCCTCCACTTT
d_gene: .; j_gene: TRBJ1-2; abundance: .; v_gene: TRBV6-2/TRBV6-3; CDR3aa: CASSYTTGFSNYGYTF; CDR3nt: TGTGCCAGCAGTTACACGACAGGCTTTAGCAACTATGGCTACACCTTC
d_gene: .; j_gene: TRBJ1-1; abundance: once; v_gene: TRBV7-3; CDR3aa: CASSLMGQANTEAFF; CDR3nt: TGTGCCAGCAGCTTAATGGGTCAGGCGAACACTGAAGCTTTCTTT
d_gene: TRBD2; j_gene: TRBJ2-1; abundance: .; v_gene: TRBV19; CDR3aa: CASSISLAGGQFF; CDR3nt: TGTGCCAGTAGTATCTCTTTAGCGGGGGGGCAGTTCTTC
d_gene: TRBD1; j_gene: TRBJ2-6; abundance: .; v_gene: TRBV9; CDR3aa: CASSGQGPSGANVLTF; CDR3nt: TGTGCCAGCTCGGGACAGGGGCCGTCTGGGGCCAACGTCCTGACTTTC
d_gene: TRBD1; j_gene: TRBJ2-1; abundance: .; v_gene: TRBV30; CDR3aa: CAFNQGDNEQFF; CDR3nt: TGTGCCTTCAATCAGGGGGACAATGAGCAGTTCTTC
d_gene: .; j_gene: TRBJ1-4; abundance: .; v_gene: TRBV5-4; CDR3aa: CASSTQGSLEKLFF; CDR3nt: TGTGCCAGCAGCACCCAGGGAAGCCTCGAAAAACTGTTTTTT
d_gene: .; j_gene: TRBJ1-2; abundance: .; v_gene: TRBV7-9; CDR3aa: CASSSGLFYGYTF; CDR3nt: TGTGCCAGCAGCTCGGGACTGTTCTATGGCTACACCTTC
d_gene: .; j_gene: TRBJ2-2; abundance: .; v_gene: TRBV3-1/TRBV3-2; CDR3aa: CASSPDPWGNTGELFF; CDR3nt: TGTGCCAGCAGCCCGGACCCTTGGGGCAACACCGGGGAGCTGTTTTTT
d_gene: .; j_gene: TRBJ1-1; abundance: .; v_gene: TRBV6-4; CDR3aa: CASSSGSGGKAEAFF; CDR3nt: TGTGCCAGCAGTTCTGGGTCCGGGGGGAAAGCTGAAGCTTTCTTT
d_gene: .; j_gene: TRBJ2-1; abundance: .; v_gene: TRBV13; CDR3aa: CASSLYQGNEQFF; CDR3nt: TGTGCCAGCAGCTTATATCAGGGAAATGAGCAGTTCTTC
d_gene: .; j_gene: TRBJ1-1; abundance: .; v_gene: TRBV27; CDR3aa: CASSLSRYTEAFF; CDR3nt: TGTGCCAGCAGTTTATCGCGGTATACTGAAGCTTTCTTT